The 24 T cell receptor beta chains below all came from one sample that was sequenced in a study of T cells in tuberculosis. Some clones are missing from TCRdb's copy, which holds only in-frame ones; the method was immunoSEQ multiplex PCR. Among roughly 35,000 clones, about 94% were seen once, and the ten largest hold around 10%. The material sequenced was PBMCs. The receptors derive from a donor between 10 and 29 years old with latent tuberculosis or without tuberculosis infection. Some clones in this sample may be carry-over from other donors' samples.

The chain employs TRBV10-3 and TRBJ2-7; 10 bases are shared with TRBD2. Trimming removed 4 bases from V and 6 bases from J; junction bases left unmatched: 6. The germline gives CDR1 ENHRY, CDR2 SYGVKD. The CDR3 spans 14 residues. The CDR3 loop reads CAISGSGGASEQYV. CDR3 nucleotides: TGTGCCATCAGTGGAAGCGGGGGGGCCTCCGAGCAGTACGTC.

This chain joins TRBV6-4 and TRBJ2-2; TRBD1 aligns across 7 bases. CDR3 length equals 17 residues. The J segment lost 0 bases and the V segment lost 0 bases, leaving 4 bases of the junction unmatched. CDR1 is MRHNA and CDR2 is SNTAGT in the germline V gene. CDR3 sequence reads: CASSDSRQGTNTGELFF. CDR3 DNA sequence: TGTGCCAGCAGTGACTCCAGACAGGGAACGAACACCGGGGAGCTGTTTTTT.

The chain links TRBV19 to TRBJ1-1, with D hard to call. CDR3 length: 14 residues. Trimming stripped 0 bases from V and 1 base from J, with 6 bases between. Germline CDR1 and CDR2: LNHDA and SQIVND (reference sequence). CDR3 nucleotides: TGTGCCAGTAGTATAGACGCGGGGAACACTGAAGCTTTCTTT. The encoded protein is CASSIDAGNTEAFF. The full variable domain, with the rest looked up from reference TRBV19 and TRBJ1-1, is DGGITQSPKYLFRKEGQNVTLSCEQNLNHDAMYWYRQDPGQGLRLIYYSQIVNDFQKGDIAEGYSVSREKKESFPLTVTSAQKNPTAFYLCASSIDAGNTEAFFGQGTRLTVV.

The chain is built from TRBV30 and TRBJ2-7; possibly TRBD1 for D (7 bases). Germline V gene sequence: CDR1 GTSNPN, CDR2 SVGIG (reference sequence). This CDR3 is 13 amino acids long. With 3 bases removed from V and 5 bases from J, the gap between germline ends came to 14 bases. The CDR3 DNA reads as TGTGCCTGGAGCGCAGGGGGGCCCGACGAGCAGTACTTC. It is translated as CAWSAGGPDEQYF.

V is TRBV18 and J is TRBJ1-3; D unresolved. The germline V gene encodes CDR1 KGHSH and CDR2 LQKENI. The CDR3 covers 15 residues. Trimming took off 6 bases at V and 0 bases at J, with 12 bases between the two ends. CDR3 in DNA: TGTGCCAGCTCCCCCTCGGTGGTCTCTGGAAACACCATATATTTT. Amino acid sequence: CASSPSVVSGNTIYF.

This clone showed up just once. The chain recombines TRBV4-3 with TRBJ1-1, with D possibly TRBD1 on 5 matching bases. The CDR3 runs to 14 residues. The V gene lost 4 bases and the J gene lost 1 base, with 10 bases spanning the gap. CDR1 and CDR2 from the germline V gene are LGHNA and YSLEER. CDR3 DNA sequence: TGCGCCAGCAGCCCTGGGGGGTCGAACACTGAAGCTTTCTTT. Amino acids: CASSPGGSNTEAFF.

V gene TRBV4-3 combines with J gene TRBJ1-1; D not resolved. Germline lookup yields CDR1 LGHNA and CDR2 YSLEER. V lost 5 bases and J lost 1, with 8 bases in between. The CDR3 has 13 amino acids. CDR3 residues: CASSGQPNTEAFF. DNA for the CDR3: TGCGCCAGCAGCGGGCAGCCGAACACTGAAGCTTTCTTT.

The chain combines TRBV7-6 with TRBJ1-6, with D perhaps TRBD1 (6 bases). CDR3 length: 15 residues. V was cut by 1 base and J by 7 bases, with 11 bases left in between. Germline assignment: CDR1 SGHVS and CDR2 FNYEAQ. CDR3 sequence: CASSLVGQGNSPLHF. DNA for the CDR3: TGTGCCAGCAGCTTAGTAGGTCAGGGGAATTCACCCCTCCACTTT. The entire variable domain, with the rest obtained from reference TRBV7-6 and TRBJ1-6, is as follows: GAGVSQSPRYKVTKRGQDVALRCDPISGHVSLYWYRQALGQGPEFLTYFNYEAQQDKSGLPNDRFSAERPEGSISTLTIQRTEQRDSAMYRCASSLVGQGNSPLHFGNGTRLTVT.

The CDR3 region is CASSQDFVGAYDSPLHF. The CDR3 nucleotides are TGCGCCAGCAGCCAAGATTTCGTCGGAGCTTACGATTCACCCCTCCACTTT. The chain recombines TRBV4-3 with TRBJ1-6; D not certain. There are 17 residues in the CDR3. The germline V gene has CDR1 LGHNA and CDR2 YSLEER. With 0 bases removed from V and 8 bases from J, the gap between germline ends came to 17 bases.

V and J are TRBV2 and TRBJ1-1; TRBD1 matches at 7 bases. Germline V gives CDR1 SNHLY, CDR2 FYNNEI. V shed 4 bases, J shed 11 bases, and the junction held 16 bases outside the gene matches. The CDR3 sequence is 15 residues long. CDR3 nucleotides: TGTGCCAGCAGTGCTGCCGGGACAGTCGTTAGAGGGGCTTTCTTT. It encodes CASSAAGTVVRGAFF.

The chain joins TRBV28 to TRBJ2-1; 9 positions agree with TRBD2. The CDR3 is 17 amino acids. With 2 bases clipped from V and 5 bases from J, the junction kept 10 bases outside the gene matches. CDR1 and CDR2 (germline): MDHEN, SYDVKM. The CDR3 sequence is CASSLPAIAGENNEQFF. CDR3 DNA: TGTGCCAGCAGTTTACCGGCAATAGCGGGGGAGAACAATGAGCAGTTCTTC. Variable domain in full (rest from reference TRBV28 and TRBJ2-1): DVKVTQSSRYLVKRTGEKVFLECVQDMDHENMFWYRQDPGLGLRLIYFSYDVKMKEKGDIPEGYSVSREKKERFSLILESASTNQTSMYLCASSLPAIAGENNEQFFGPGTRLTVL.

The genes are TRBV4-1 and TRBJ2-1; the D gene is possibly TRBD1 (5 bases). Germline V gene sequence: CDR1 MGHRA, CDR2 YSYEKL. There are 15 residues in the CDR3. V lost 3 bases and J 4 bases, leaving 13 bases between the germline ends. The CDR3 DNA is TGCGCCAGCAGCCAGGTCGGCAGGGCGTACAATGAGCAGTTCTTC. Its protein product is CASSQVGRAYNEQFF.

The chain has TRBV7-8 and TRBJ2-3; 8 nucleotides agree with TRBD1. V shed 4 bases and J 0 bases; nucleotides not matched to a gene: 6. Germline V CDR1 and CDR2: SGHVS, FQNEAQ. The length of the CDR3 is 16 residues. The CDR3 coding sequence is TGTGCCAGCAGCTCAACAGGGGGAACTAGCACAGATACGCAGTATTTT. Amino acid sequence: CASSSTGGTSTDTQYF.

The J gene is TRBJ2-5, the V gene TRBV2; TRBD2 agrees at 13 bases. Germline-derived CDR1 and CDR2 are SNHLY and FYNNEI. Trimming took 6 bases from V and 4 from J; bases not matched to a gene: 2. This CDR3 has 14 amino acids. The CDR3 sequence: CASRGTSGVETQYF. In DNA form, the CDR3 reads TGTGCCAGCAGGGGGACTAGCGGGGTAGAGACCCAGTACTTC.

As DNA, the CDR3 is TGTGCCAGCAGTGAAGCGATACACACCGGGGAGCTGTTTTTT. This gives the protein CASSEAIHTGELFF. The chain couples TRBV25-1 to TRBJ2-2; D remains ambiguous. The CDR3 has 14 residues. Germline CDR1 reads MGHDK; CDR2 reads SYGVNS. Trimming removed 2 bases from V and 3 bases from J, with 7 bases in between.

The V and J genes are TRBV7-9 and TRBJ1-2; the D gene is possibly TRBD1 (6 bases). The germline V gene encodes CDR1 SEHNR and CDR2 FQNEAQ (reference sequence). V dropped 5 bases and J dropped 4 bases, with 11 bases sitting between them. The CDR3 is made up of 13 amino acids. CDR3 bases: TGTGCCAGCAGCCTTGGACAGACCTATGGCTACACCTTC. Encoded protein: CASSLGQTYGYTF.

The J gene is TRBJ1-2, the V gene TRBV7-2; tentative D call: TRBD1 (6 bases). The CDR3 is 14 residues long. Trimming stripped 5 bases from V and 4 bases from J, with 14 bases between. Per the germline V gene, CDR1 is SGHTA and CDR2 is FQGNSA. This chain's CDR3 is CASSAPPGVYGYTF. In nucleotides, the CDR3 is TGTGCCAGCAGCGCGCCCCCAGGGGTCTATGGCTACACCTTC.

Note on this clone: One end of the junction does not line up with germline, which may come from a read error. The CDR3 DNA reads as TGTGCCAGTATGGGACGGGGGGCCACCTCGAGGGTAGTCTTC. This sequence encodes CASMGRGATSRVVF. V gene TRBV19 combines with J gene TRBJ2-1, with D possibly being TRBD2 (7 bases). The CDR3 runs 14 residues. CDR1 and CDR2 (germline): LNHDA, SQIVND (reference sequence). Full variable domain (outside the CDR3, taken from reference TRBV19 and TRBJ2-1): DGGITQSPKYLFRKEGQNVTLSCEQNLNHDAMYWYRQDPGQGLRLIYYSQIVNDFQKGDIAEGYSVSREKKESFPLTVTSAQKNPTAFYLCASMGRGATSRVVFGPGTRLTVL.

This sequence joins TRBV4-3 and TRBJ2-7, with D possibly being TRBD2 (6 bases). Per germline, CDR1 LGHNA and CDR2 YSLEER. Trimming left V 1 base short and J 0 bases short, with 7 bases between. The CDR3 sequence is 14 residues long. The CDR3 DNA sequence: TGCGCCAGCAGCCAAGGGCGGGGCTCCTACGAGCAGTACTTC. Its translation is CASSQGRGSYEQYF.

The chain links TRBV4-1 to TRBJ1-1, with D perhaps TRBD1 (6 bases). V dropped 2 bases and J dropped 5 bases, with 21 bases sitting between them. The CDR3 covers 17 residues. Germline CDR1 MGHRA, CDR2 YSYEKL. The CDR3 is CASSQRVGGLGSTEAFF. In DNA form, the CDR3 reads TGCGCCAGCAGCCAACGAGTCGGGGGGCTGGGTTCTACTGAAGCTTTCTTT.

The chain links TRBV19 to TRBJ2-1, with unresolved D. The V gene lost 7 bases and the J gene lost 9 bases, with 16 bases spanning the gap. This CDR3 is built from 13 residues. Germline lookup yields CDR1 LNHDA and CDR2 SQIVND (reference sequence). CDR3 DNA: TGTGCCAGTACCGACTCCTCAGTGGTTGAGCAGTTCTTC. This encodes CASTDSSVVEQFF.

The chain uses TRBV30 and TRBJ2-6; 7 bases map to TRBD2. The CDR3 is 17 amino acids. Germline CDR1 and CDR2: GTSNPN and SVGIG (reference sequence). Trimming removed 7 bases from V and 4 bases from J; junction bases left unmatched: 16. The CDR3 nucleotides read TGTGCCTCCGGGAAGCGGGACCGGAGAATAGGGGCCAACGTCCTGACTTTC. It translates to CASGKRDRRIGANVLTF.

This chain connects TRBV19 to TRBJ1-1; the match to TRBD1 covers 9 bases. This CDR3 is built from 14 residues. V gave up 6 bases and J gave up 3 bases; unmatched junction bases: 5. The V gene's germline CDR1 is LNHDA and CDR2 SQIVND (reference sequence). The CDR3: CASSFRDRDTEAFF. CDR3 sequence (DNA): TGTGCCAGTAGCTTCCGGGACAGGGACACTGAAGCTTTCTTT.

The V gene is TRBV28, the J gene TRBJ1-6; 8 bases are a match to TRBD1. From germline, CDR1 is MDHEN and CDR2 SYDVKM. The CDR3 spans 15 residues. V shed 5 bases, J shed 7 bases, and the junction held 7 bases outside the gene matches. CDR3 nucleotide sequence: TGTGCCAGCAGTCTCCACGGACAGGGAAATTCACCCCTCCACTTT. Protein product: CASSLHGQGNSPLHF.